This T cell receptor (beta chain) was obtained from a study of CD8+ T cells in alopecia areata. RNA extraction was followed by reverse transcription into cDNA, which acted as the sequencing template. TCRdb's table, derived via immunoSEQ multiplex PCR, lists solely in-frame clones and lacks some. The sample consists of 98,000 or so clones, roughly 60% of them appearing once. Notes on this clone: Its antigen is unknown.

CDR3 length equals 14 residues. V was pared by 1 base and J by 9 bases, with 13 bases between. CDR1 and CDR2 (germline): SEHNR, FQNEAQ (reference sequence). Points from the study as a whole: Relative to normal scalp, lesional scalp, especially alopecia totalis/universalis, showed higher clonality.

The chain employs TRBV7-9 and TRBJ2-4; possible D gene TRBD1, 6 bases. This TCR was sampled from a human donor in good health. The sequencing sample was made of CD8+ T cells sorted from blood. The CDR3 sequence: CASSLETGLGIQYF. The CDR3 coding sequence is TGTGCCAGCAGCTTAGAGACAGGTTTGGGCATTCAGTACTTC. The entire variable domain, with the rest obtained from reference TRBV7-9 and TRBJ2-4, is as follows: DTGVSQNPRHKITKRGQNVTFRCDPISEHNRLYWYRQTLGQGPEFLTYFQNEAQLEKSRLLSDRFSAERPKGSFSTLEIQRTEQGDSAMYLCASSLETGLGIQYFGAGTRLSVL.